These 31 T cell receptor beta chains share one sample of origin, sequenced in a study of blood T cell repertoires in COVID-19. Using immunoSEQ multiplex PCR, the repertoire was profiled, and TCRdb retains in-frame clones only, with some absent. The sample shows 200,000 to 250,000 clones, approximately 84% of them seen only once. Sequenced: peripheral blood. Receptor source: a man aged 50-60 years with acute or convalescent COVID-19.

The V and J genes are TRBV27 and TRBJ1-2; 8 positions match TRBD1. The CDR3 is 15 amino acids. The V gene end was trimmed by 10 bases and the J gene end by 1 base; junction bases not matched to a gene: 11. CDR1 is MNHEY and CDR2 is SMNVEV in the germline V gene (reference sequence). The CDR3, as DNA: TGTGCCACTTCCGGGACAGGATTCTTTAACTATGGCTACACCTTC. This sequence encodes CATSGTGFFNYGYTF.

This chain joins TRBV6-5 and TRBJ2-7; TRBD1 matches at 8 bases. The V gene's germline CDR1 is MNHEY and CDR2 SVGAGI. V lost 10 bases to trimming and J lost 3 bases; unmatched junction nucleotides: 2. The CDR3 totals 11 residues. The CDR3 region has the DNA TGTGCCACAGGGGGCGGCTACGAGCAGTACTTC. Amino acid sequence: CATGGGYEQYF.

This clone was observed once. The chain employs TRBV19 and TRBJ2-3; TRBD1 might be the D (5 bases). CDR1 and CDR2 (germline): LNHDA, SQIVND (reference sequence). The CDR3 contains 13 residues. Trimming took 8 bases from V and 3 from J, leaving 12 bases between them. The CDR3 reads CASGPTGTDTQYF. The CDR3 DNA is TGTGCCAGTGGCCCCACAGGTACAGATACGCAGTATTTT. Complete variable domain (other parts from reference TRBV19 and TRBJ2-3): DGGITQSPKYLFRKEGQNVTLSCEQNLNHDAMYWYRQDPGQGLRLIYYSQIVNDFQKGDIAEGYSVSREKKESFPLTVTSAQKNPTAFYLCASGPTGTDTQYFGPGTRLTVL.

The V and J genes are TRBV30 and TRBJ1-1; D perhaps matches TRBD1 (6 bases). Trimming removed 0 bases at V and 5 bases at J, with 13 bases between. Per germline, CDR1 GTSNPN and CDR2 SVGIG (reference sequence). This CDR3 is 14 amino acids long. The CDR3 here is CAWSVYGGLTEAFF. CDR3 DNA: TGTGCCTGGAGTGTATATGGGGGCTTAACTGAAGCTTTCTTT. Based on the CDR3 plus reference TRBV30 and TRBJ1-1, the full variable domain is SQTIHQWPATLVQPVGSPLSLECTVEGTSNPNLYWYRQAAGRGLQLLFYSVGIGQISSEVPQNLSASRPQDRQFILSSKKLLLSDSGFYLCAWSVYGGLTEAFFGQGTRLTVV.

The rearrangement uses TRBV14 and TRBJ1-2; no firm D call. V gave up 1 base and J gave up 4 bases, with 7 bases separating them. The germline gives CDR1 SGHDN, CDR2 FVKESK. The CDR3 runs to 13 residues. In nucleotides, the CDR3 is TGTGCCAGCAGCCAAGGATTGGCCTATGGCTACACCTTC. Protein sequence: CASSQGLAYGYTF.

V and J are TRBV6-6 and TRBJ1-5, with D unresolved. V gave up 0 bases and J gave up 4 bases, with 7 bases separating them. The germline V gene has CDR1 MNHNY and CDR2 SVGAGI (reference sequence). The CDR3 sequence is 14 residues long. The CDR3 DNA reads TGTGCCAGCAGTTACTCGGGCGGGAATCAGCCCCAGCATTTT. This gives the protein CASSYSGGNQPQHF.

The V gene is TRBV12-3 or TRBV12-4, the J gene TRBJ1-2; 7 bases are a match to TRBD1. The J segment lost 7 bases and the V segment lost 7 bases, leaving 9 bases of the junction unmatched. The CDR3 has 13 residues. This CDR3 is CASNSQGESGYTF. CDR3 DNA: TGTGCCAGCAATTCCCAGGGGGAATCTGGCTACACCTTC.

The V call is TRBV12-5, the J call TRBJ1-2, with 11 bases matching TRBD1. The germline gives CDR1 LGHNT, CDR2 FRNRAP. Trimming cost V 4 bases and J 4 bases; bases outside gene matches: 11. The CDR3 length is 17 residues. DNA of the CDR3: TGTGCTAGTGGTTCCCGGGACAGGGGGACCGACACCTATGGCTACACCTTC. It codes for CASGSRDRGTDTYGYTF.

The chain uses TRBV15 and TRBJ2-1, with 7 positions matching TRBD2. The CDR3 is 17 residues long. V trimming: 4 bases; J trimming: 0 bases; junction bases outside the gene matches: 9. Germline V gene lookup returns CDR1 LNHNV and CDR2 YYDKDF (reference sequence). The CDR3 bases are TGTGCCACCAGCAATCCGCGAGCGGGGAGCTCCTACAATGAGCAGTTCTTC. It yields the protein CATSNPRAGSSYNEQFF.

The chain is built from TRBV6-1 and TRBJ1-2, with D uncertain. CDR1 is MNHNS and CDR2 is SASEGT in the germline V gene. V was clipped by 3 bases and J by 8 bases, with 22 bases between them. The CDR3 is made up of 16 amino acids. The DNA of the CDR3 is TGTGCCAGCAGTGACCCCCAGGTTCAAGCTTCGGGAGGCTACACCTTC. It encodes CASSDPQVQASGGYTF.

V is TRBV7-2 and J is TRBJ1-2; D not certain. The CDR3 runs 15 residues. Germline assignment: CDR1 SGHTA and CDR2 FQGNSA. Trimming took 1 base from V and 3 from J, leaving 12 bases between them. For the CDR3, the DNA is TGTGCCAGCAGCTTAGATTTGGGGAGTTACTATGGCTACACCTTC. Amino acids: CASSLDLGSYYGYTF.

This chain links TRBV12-3 or TRBV12-4 with TRBJ2-3; 8 bases are a match to TRBD2. With 7 bases clipped from V and 6 bases from J, the junction kept 6 bases outside the gene matches. CDR3 length: 13 residues. The CDR3 region is CASNRGGWDTQYF. CDR3 nucleotide sequence: TGTGCCAGCAACCGGGGGGGCTGGGATACGCAGTATTTT.

V usage is TRBV7-9 and J usage is TRBJ1-2; 8 nucleotides align to TRBD1. The CDR3 runs to 13 residues. Germline trimming cut 1 base from V and 8 bases from J; bases unmatched to any gene: 3. The germline V gene has CDR1 SEHNR and CDR2 FQNEAQ (reference sequence). The CDR3 region has the DNA TGTGCCAGCAGCTTAGGGACAGGGATAGGCTACACCTTC. This gives the protein CASSLGTGIGYTF.

This chain joins TRBV6-5 and TRBJ2-7; D might be TRBD2 (5 bases). Germline CDR1 and CDR2: MNHEY and SVGAGI. There are 13 residues in the CDR3. Trimming took off 0 bases at V and 6 bases at J, with 9 bases between the two ends. The CDR3, as DNA: TGTGCCAGCAGTTACTCGGGCGGGCCCGAGCAGTACTTC. This gives the protein CASSYSGGPEQYF.

This chain connects TRBV6-5 to TRBJ1-1; 11 bases match TRBD1. The trim removed 4 bases at V and 8 bases at J, leaving 9 bases unmatched. CDR1 MNHEY and CDR2 SVGAGI come from the germline V gene. CDR3 size: 15 residues. CDR3: CASSFPGTGGNEAFF. The CDR3 DNA reads as TGTGCCAGCAGTTTCCCCGGGACAGGGGGGAACGAAGCTTTCTTT.

This chain joins TRBV5-1 and TRBJ1-5, with D possibly being TRBD1 (5 bases). V was clipped by 0 bases and J by 9 bases, with 10 bases between them. The CDR3 has 13 residues. Germline V CDR1 and CDR2: SGHRS, YFSETQ. CDR3 residues: CASSLAGETPQHF. DNA for the CDR3: TGCGCCAGCAGCTTGGCGGGGGAGACGCCCCAGCATTTT.

The rearrangement links TRBV10-3 to TRBJ1-5; D is unclear. Per the germline V gene, CDR1 is ENHRY and CDR2 is SYGVKD. Trimming took 3 bases from V and 6 from J, leaving 9 bases between them. The CDR3 is made up of 13 amino acids. The CDR3 here is CAISDGEAQPQHF. For the CDR3, the DNA is TGTGCCATCAGTGATGGGGAGGCTCAGCCCCAGCATTTT.

Only one count was recorded for this clone. The chain carries TRBV19 and TRBJ2-1; 9 bases are a match to TRBD2. The CDR3 has 16 amino acids. The ends lost 4 bases at V and 4 bases at J; junction bases unmatched: 8. Germline assignment: CDR1 LNHDA and CDR2 SQIVND (reference sequence). CDR3 sequence reads: CASSSGGAPYYNEQFF. The CDR3 nucleotides are TGTGCCAGTAGTAGCGGGGGGGCCCCATATTACAATGAGCAGTTCTTC.

The table lists this clone with a few counts. This chain connects TRBV25-1 to TRBJ1-1; D is uncertain. Germline CDR1 MGHDK, CDR2 SYGVNS. The CDR3 is 13 residues long. The V gene lost 7 bases and the J gene lost 1 base, with 10 bases spanning the gap. CDR3 sequence: CASIRDPNTEAFF. CDR3 bases: TGTGCCAGCATCCGGGATCCGAACACTGAAGCTTTCTTT.

The chain carries TRBV18 and TRBJ1-4; D is unclear. Germline CDR1 KGHSH, CDR2 LQKENI. Trimming stripped 5 bases from V and 7 bases from J, with 11 bases between. The CDR3 is 13 residues long. The CDR3 is CASSLRGGEKLFF. Here the CDR3 DNA reads TGTGCCAGCTCATTAAGAGGAGGTGAAAAACTGTTTTTT. Together with reference TRBV18 and TRBJ1-4, the CDR3 gives the full variable domain: NAGVMQNPRHLVRRRGQEARLRCSPMKGHSHVYWYRQLPEEGLKFMVYLQKENIIDESGMPKERFSAEFPKEGPSILRIQQVVRGDSAAYFCASSLRGGEKLFFGSGTQLSVL.

This chain links TRBV7-9 with TRBJ1-2; the D is unclear. The CDR3 covers 14 residues. Between the trimmed V and J ends, which lost 4 bases and 4 bases, there was a span of 13 bases. Germline CDR1 SEHNR, CDR2 FQNEAQ (reference sequence). The CDR3 spells CASSSDARVYGYTF. DNA of the CDR3: TGTGCCAGCAGCTCGGATGCCCGGGTCTATGGCTACACCTTC.

V usage is TRBV18 and J usage is TRBJ1-1; possible D gene TRBD1, 5 bases. CDR3 length: 15 amino acids. V lost 6 bases and J 1 base, leaving 15 bases between the germline ends. Germline values: CDR1 KGHSH, CDR2 LQKENI. The chain's CDR3 is CASSTTSGGNTEAFF. DNA of the CDR3: TGTGCCAGCTCTACGACATCCGGGGGGAACACTGAAGCTTTCTTT.

The rearrangement links TRBV19 to TRBJ1-6; 10 bases fit TRBD1. This CDR3 is 18 amino acids long. J lost 8 bases, V lost 3 bases, and 13 bases had no gene match. Germline CDR1 is LNHDA and CDR2 is SQIVND (reference sequence). CDR3 bases: TGTGCCAGTAGTATCCCGACAGGGGGCAATGTATATTATTCACCCCTCCACTTT. It codes for CASSIPTGGNVYYSPLHF.

The chain combines TRBV7-8 with TRBJ2-7, with D uncertain. The germline V gene encodes CDR1 SGHVS and CDR2 FQNEAQ. The CDR3 runs 12 residues. V lost 5 bases to trimming and J lost 4 bases, with 9 bases between them. The CDR3 is CASSPNSYEQYF. CDR3 coding DNA: TGTGCCAGCAGCCCTAACAGTTACGAGCAGTACTTC.

The chain couples TRBV7-9 to TRBJ1-2; 9 nucleotides line up with TRBD1. J lost 7 bases, V lost 2 bases, and 11 bases had no gene match. Germline loops: CDR1 SEHNR, CDR2 FQNEAQ (reference sequence). The CDR3 contains 16 residues. The CDR3 DNA sequence: TGTGCCAGCAGCTTATTCCTTCCGGGACAGGGTTCTGGCTACACCTTC. Translated: CASSLFLPGQGSGYTF. Variable domain in full (rest from reference TRBV7-9 and TRBJ1-2): DTGVSQNPRHKITKRGQNVTFRCDPISEHNRLYWYRQTLGQGPEFLTYFQNEAQLEKSRLLSDRFSAERPKGSFSTLEIQRTEQGDSAMYLCASSLFLPGQGSGYTFGSGTRLTVV.

The chain joins TRBV19 to TRBJ1-1; 11 positions match TRBD1. This CDR3 contains 14 residues. V trimming: 8 bases; J trimming: 6 bases; junction bases outside the gene matches: 8. The germline V gene encodes CDR1 LNHDA and CDR2 SQIVND (reference sequence). Here the CDR3 DNA reads TGTGCCAGTGGAGGACAGGGGGCTTGGGCTGAAGCTTTCTTT. It codes for CASGGQGAWAEAFF.

The chain uses TRBV30 and TRBJ2-7; D may be TRBD1 (5 bases). The V end was cut by 2 bases, the J end by 4 bases, with 9 bases between. The germline V gene encodes CDR1 GTSNPN and CDR2 SVGIG (reference sequence). CDR3 length: 12 amino acids. In nucleotides, the CDR3 is TGTGCCTGGAGTAATACAGGTTACGAGCAGTACTTC. It translates to CAWSNTGYEQYF.

V and J are TRBV30 and TRBJ2-1; a weak D match, TRBD2 (5 bases). The V gene's germline CDR1 is GTSNPN and CDR2 SVGIG (reference sequence). Trimming left V 3 bases short and J 0 bases short, with 18 bases between. This CDR3 is 17 amino acids long. The CDR3 reads CAWRTPPEGSSYNEQFF. The DNA of the CDR3 is TGTGCCTGGAGGACGCCGCCGGAAGGGAGCTCCTACAATGAGCAGTTCTTC. Filled out from reference TRBV30 and TRBJ2-1, the complete variable domain reads SQTIHQWPATLVQPVGSPLSLECTVEGTSNPNLYWYRQAAGRGLQLLFYSVGIGQISSEVPQNLSASRPQDRQFILSSKKLLLSDSGFYLCAWRTPPEGSSYNEQFFGPGTRLTVL.

This chain links TRBV2 with TRBJ1-5; TRBD1 matches 9 bases. This CDR3 contains 15 residues. Germline V gene data show CDR1 as SNHLY and CDR2 as FYNNEI. V was clipped by 6 bases and J by 0 bases; unmatched bases: 3. DNA for the CDR3: TGTGCCAGCAGGGGGGACAGGGTTAGCAATCAGCCCCAGCATTTT. This gives the protein CASRGDRVSNQPQHF.

The genes are TRBV6-2 or TRBV6-3 and TRBJ1-2; D call uncertain. Trimming stripped 0 bases from V and 3 bases from J, with 20 bases between. This CDR3 comprises 18 residues. Germline V gives CDR1 MNHEY, CDR2 SVGEGT. CDR3 in DNA: TGTGCCAGCAGTTACTCCAGTGTGTCAGCCGGCGGGCACTATGGCTACACCTTC. Protein product: CASSYSSVSAGGHYGYTF.

The CDR3 loop is CASGSEYVRNQPQHF. The DNA for the CDR3 is TGTGCTAGTGGTTCGGAGTACGTAAGAAATCAGCCCCAGCATTTT. This rearrangement joins TRBV12-5 to TRBJ1-5, with D unclear. The CDR3 extends over 15 amino acids. Trimming left V 4 bases short and J 4 bases short, with 14 bases between. The germline gives CDR1 LGHNT, CDR2 FRNRAP. Filled out from reference TRBV12-5 and TRBJ1-5, the complete variable domain reads DARVTQTPRHKVTEMGQEVTMRCQPILGHNTVFWYRQTMMQGLELLAYFRNRAPLDDSGMPKDRFSAEMPDATLATLKIQPSEPRDSAVYFCASGSEYVRNQPQHFGDGTRLSIL.